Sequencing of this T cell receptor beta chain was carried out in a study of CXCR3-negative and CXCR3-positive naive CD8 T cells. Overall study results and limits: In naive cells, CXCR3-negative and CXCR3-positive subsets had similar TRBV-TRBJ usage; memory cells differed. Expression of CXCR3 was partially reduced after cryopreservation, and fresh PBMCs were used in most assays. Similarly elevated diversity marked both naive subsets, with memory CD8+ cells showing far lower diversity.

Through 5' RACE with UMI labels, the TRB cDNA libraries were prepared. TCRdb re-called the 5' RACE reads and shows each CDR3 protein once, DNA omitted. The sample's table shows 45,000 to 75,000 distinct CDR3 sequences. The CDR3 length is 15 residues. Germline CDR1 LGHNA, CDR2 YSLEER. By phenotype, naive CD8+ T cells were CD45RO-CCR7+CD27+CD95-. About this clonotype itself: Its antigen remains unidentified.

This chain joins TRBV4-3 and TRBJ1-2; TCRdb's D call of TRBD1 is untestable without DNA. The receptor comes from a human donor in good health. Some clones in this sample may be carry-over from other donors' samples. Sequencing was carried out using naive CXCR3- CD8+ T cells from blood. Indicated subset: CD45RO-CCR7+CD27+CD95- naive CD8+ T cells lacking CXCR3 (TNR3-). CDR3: CASSQTGYYDYGYTF.